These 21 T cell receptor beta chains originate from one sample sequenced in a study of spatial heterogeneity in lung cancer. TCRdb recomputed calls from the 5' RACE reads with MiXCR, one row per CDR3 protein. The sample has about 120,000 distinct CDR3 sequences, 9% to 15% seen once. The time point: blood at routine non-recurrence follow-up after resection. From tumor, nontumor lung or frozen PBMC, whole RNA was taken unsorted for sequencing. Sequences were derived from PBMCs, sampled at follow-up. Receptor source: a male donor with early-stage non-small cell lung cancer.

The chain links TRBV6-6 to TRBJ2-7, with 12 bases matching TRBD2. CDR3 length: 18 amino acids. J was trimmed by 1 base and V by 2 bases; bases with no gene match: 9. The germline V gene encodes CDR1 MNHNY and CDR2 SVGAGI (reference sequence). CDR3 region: CASSYLLGLAGISYEQYF. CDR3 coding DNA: TGTGCCAGCAGTTACCTCCTTGGACTAGCGGGGATTTCCTACGAGCAGTACTTC.

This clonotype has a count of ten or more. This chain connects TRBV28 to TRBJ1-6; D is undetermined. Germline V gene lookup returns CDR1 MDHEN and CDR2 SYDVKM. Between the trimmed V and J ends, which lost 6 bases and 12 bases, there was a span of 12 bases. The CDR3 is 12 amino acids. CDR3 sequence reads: CASRPNYGPLHF. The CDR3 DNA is TGTGCCAGCAGACCCAACTATGGACCCCTCCACTTT.

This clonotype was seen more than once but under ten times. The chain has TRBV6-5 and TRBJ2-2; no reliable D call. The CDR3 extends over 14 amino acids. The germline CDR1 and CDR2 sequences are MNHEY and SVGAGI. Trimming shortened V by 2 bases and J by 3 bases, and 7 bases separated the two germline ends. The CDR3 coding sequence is TGTGCCAGCAGTTACGGTTGGGACACCGGGGAGCTGTTTTTT. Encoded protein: CASSYGWDTGELFF.

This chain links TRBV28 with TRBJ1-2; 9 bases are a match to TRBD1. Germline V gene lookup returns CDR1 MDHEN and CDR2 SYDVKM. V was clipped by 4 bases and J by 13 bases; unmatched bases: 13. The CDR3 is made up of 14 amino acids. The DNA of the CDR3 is TGTGCCAGCAGTTCGTCCGGGACAGGGATGACCCTCACCTTC. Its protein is CASSSSGTGMTLTF.

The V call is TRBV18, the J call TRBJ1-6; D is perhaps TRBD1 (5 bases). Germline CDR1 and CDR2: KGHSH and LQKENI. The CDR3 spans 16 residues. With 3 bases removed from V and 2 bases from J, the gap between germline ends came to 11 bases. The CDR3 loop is CASSPSGHTYNSPLHF. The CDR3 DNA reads TGTGCCAGCTCACCCTCCGGACATACCTATAATTCACCCCTCCACTTT.

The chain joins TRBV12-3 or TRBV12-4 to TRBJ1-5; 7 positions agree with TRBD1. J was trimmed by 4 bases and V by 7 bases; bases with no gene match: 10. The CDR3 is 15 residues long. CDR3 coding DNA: TGTGCCAGCACGACCGGGACAGCTAGGAATCAGCCCCAGCATTTT. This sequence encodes CASTTGTARNQPQHF.

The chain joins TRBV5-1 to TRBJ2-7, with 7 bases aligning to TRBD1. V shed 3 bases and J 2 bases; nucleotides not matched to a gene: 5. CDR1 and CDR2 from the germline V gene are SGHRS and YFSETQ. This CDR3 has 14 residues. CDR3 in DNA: TGCGCCAGCAGCTACGACAGGGAGACCTACGAGCAGTACTTC. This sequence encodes CASSYDRETYEQYF.

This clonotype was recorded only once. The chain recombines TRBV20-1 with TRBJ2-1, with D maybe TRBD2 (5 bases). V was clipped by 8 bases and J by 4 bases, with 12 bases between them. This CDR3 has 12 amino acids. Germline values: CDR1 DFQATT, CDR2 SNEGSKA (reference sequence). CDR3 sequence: CSLGGYYNEQFF. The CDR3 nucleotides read TGCAGTCTAGGAGGCTATTACAATGAGCAGTTCTTC.

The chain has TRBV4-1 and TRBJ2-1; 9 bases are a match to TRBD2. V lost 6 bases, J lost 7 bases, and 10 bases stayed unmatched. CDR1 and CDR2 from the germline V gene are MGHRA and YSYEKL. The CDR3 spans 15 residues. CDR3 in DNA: TGCGCCAGCAGTCCCCATCTAGCGGGGTCGAATGAGCAGTTCTTC. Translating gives CASSPHLAGSNEQFF.

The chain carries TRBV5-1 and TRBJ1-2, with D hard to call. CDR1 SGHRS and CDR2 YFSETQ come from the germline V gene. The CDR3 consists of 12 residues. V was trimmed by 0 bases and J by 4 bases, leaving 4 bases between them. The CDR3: CASSLGGYGYTF. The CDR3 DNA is TGCGCCAGCAGCTTGGGGGGCTATGGCTACACCTTC.

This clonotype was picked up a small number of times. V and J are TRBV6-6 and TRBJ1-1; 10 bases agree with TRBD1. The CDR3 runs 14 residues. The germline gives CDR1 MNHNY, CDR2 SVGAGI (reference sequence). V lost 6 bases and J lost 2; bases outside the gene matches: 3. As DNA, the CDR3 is TGTGCCAGCAGGTGGACAGGGGGAAACACTGAAGCTTTCTTT. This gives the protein CASRWTGGNTEAFF.

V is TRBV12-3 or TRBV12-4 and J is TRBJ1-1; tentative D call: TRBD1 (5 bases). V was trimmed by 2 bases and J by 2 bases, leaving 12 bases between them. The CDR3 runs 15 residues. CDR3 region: CASSLYRGGNTEAFF. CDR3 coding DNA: TGTGCCAGCAGTTTATATCGGGGGGGAAACACTGAAGCTTTCTTT.

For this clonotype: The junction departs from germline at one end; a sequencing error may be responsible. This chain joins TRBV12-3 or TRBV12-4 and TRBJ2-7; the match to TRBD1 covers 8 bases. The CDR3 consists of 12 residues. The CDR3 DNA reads TGTGCCAGCAGTCCGGGGACAGGTGGGGCCCACTTC. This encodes CASSPGTGGAHF.

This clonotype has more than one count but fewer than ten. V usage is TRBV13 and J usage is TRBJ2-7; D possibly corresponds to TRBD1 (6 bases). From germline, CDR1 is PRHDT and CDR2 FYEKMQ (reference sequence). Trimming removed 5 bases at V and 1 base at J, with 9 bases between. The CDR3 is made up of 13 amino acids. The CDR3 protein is CASSLQGSYEQYF. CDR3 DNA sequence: TGTGCCAGCAGCCTACAGGGTTCCTACGAGCAGTACTTC.

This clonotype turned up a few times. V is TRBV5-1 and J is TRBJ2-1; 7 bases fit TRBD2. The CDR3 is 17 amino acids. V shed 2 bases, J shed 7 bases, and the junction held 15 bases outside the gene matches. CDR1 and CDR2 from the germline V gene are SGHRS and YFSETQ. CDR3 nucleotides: TGCGCCAGCAGCTTCCTACAGCGGGGACCTCCGGGGAATGAGCAGTTCTTC. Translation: CASSFLQRGPPGNEQFF.

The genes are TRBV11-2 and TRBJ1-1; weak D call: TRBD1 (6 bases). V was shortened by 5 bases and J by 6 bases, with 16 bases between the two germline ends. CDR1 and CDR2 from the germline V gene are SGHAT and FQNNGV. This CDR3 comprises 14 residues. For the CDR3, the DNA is TGTGCCAGCAGCCCACTACAGGGATCCGCTGAAGCTTTCTTT. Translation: CASSPLQGSAEAFF.

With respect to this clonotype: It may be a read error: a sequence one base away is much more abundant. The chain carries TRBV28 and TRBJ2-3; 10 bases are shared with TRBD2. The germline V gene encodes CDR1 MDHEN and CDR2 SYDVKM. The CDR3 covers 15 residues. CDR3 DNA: TGTGCCAACAGTTTATTAGCGGGGGGCCAGGATACGCAGTATTTT. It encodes CANSLLAGGQDTQYF.

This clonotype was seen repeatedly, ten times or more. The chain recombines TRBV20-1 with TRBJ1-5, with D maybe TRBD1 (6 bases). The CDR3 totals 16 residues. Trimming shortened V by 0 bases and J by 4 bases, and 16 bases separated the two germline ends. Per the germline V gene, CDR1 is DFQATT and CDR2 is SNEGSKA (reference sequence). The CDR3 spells CSARDWSGAGNQPQHF. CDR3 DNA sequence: TGCAGTGCTAGAGATTGGTCAGGGGCTGGGAATCAGCCCCAGCATTTT.

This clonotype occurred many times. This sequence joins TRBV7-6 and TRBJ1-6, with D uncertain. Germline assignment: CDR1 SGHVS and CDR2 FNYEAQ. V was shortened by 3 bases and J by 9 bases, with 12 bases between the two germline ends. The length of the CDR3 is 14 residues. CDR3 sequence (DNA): TGTGCCAGCAGCTTGACGCCAGCTAGTTCACCCCTCCACTTT. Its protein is CASSLTPASSPLHF.

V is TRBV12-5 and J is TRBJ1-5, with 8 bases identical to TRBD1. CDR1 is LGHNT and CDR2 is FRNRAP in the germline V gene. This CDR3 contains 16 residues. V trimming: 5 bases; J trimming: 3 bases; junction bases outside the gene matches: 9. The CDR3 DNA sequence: TGTGCTAGTGGTACAGTGGACAGGGTCCCCAATCAGCCCCAGCATTTT. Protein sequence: CASGTVDRVPNQPQHF.

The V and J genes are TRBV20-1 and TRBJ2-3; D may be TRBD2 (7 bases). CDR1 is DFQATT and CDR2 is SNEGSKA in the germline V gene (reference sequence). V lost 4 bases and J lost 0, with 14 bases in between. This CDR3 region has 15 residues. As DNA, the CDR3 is TGCAGTGCTAAGGGGGGGAGTGCTAGCACAGATACGCAGTATTTT. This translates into CSAKGGSASTDTQYF.